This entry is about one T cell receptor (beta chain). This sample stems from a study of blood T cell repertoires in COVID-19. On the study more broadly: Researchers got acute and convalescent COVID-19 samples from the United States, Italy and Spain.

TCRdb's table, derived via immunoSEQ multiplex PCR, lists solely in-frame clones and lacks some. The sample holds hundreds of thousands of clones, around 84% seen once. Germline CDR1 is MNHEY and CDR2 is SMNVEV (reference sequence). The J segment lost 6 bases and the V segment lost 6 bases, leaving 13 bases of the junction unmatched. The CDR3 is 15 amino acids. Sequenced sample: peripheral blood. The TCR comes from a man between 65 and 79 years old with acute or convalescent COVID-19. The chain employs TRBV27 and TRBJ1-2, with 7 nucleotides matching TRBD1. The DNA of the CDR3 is TGTGCCAGCAGCCCGTGGGCGACAGGGTCGCATGGCTACACCTTC. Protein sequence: CASSPWATGSHGYTF.